What follows are 16 T cell receptor beta chains derived from one specimen sequenced in a study of T cell changes during pregnancy in multiple sclerosis. Using immunoSEQ multiplex PCR, the repertoire was profiled, and TCRdb retains in-frame clones only, with some absent. This table holds 75,000 to 95,000 clones, 93% found once. The sequenced sample was peripheral blood, obtained in the second trimester of pregnancy. The receptors were sampled from a female donor with multiple sclerosis, enrolled in a pregnancy study.

CDR3: CASSINSNQPQHF. In DNA form, the CDR3 reads TGTGCCAGCAGTATTAATAGCAATCAGCCCCAGCATTTT. The V gene is TRBV6-6, the J gene TRBJ1-5; D unresolved. This CDR3 region has 13 residues. CDR1 is MNHNY, CDR2 SVGAGI, per germline (reference sequence). V lost 5 bases, J lost 0 bases, and 5 bases lay in between.

This clone was recorded a few times. CDR3 sequence: CASSTRIDNLVAQYF. CDR3 bases: TGTGCCAGCAGCACTCGTATAGACAACTTGGTGGCCCAGTACTTC. The rearrangement links TRBV6-5 to TRBJ2-5; D unclear. The germline V and J ends were trimmed by 6 bases and 9 bases, with 23 bases remaining between them. Germline-derived CDR1 and CDR2 are MNHEY and SVGAGI. The CDR3 extends over 15 amino acids.

This clone was seen a few times. The chain has TRBV14 and TRBJ1-6; possibly TRBD1 for D (5 bases). CDR3 length equals 15 residues. V was trimmed by 0 bases and J by 10 bases, leaving 13 bases between them. Germline CDR1 SGHDN, CDR2 FVKESK. The CDR3, as DNA: TGTGCCAGCAGCCAAGATCCCCAGGGCCGATCACCCCTCCACTTT. It yields the protein CASSQDPQGRSPLHF.

The chain joins TRBV19 to TRBJ2-1; a possible D gene is TRBD2 (5 bases). V shed 5 bases and J shed 8 bases, with 19 bases lying between them. CDR3 size: 15 residues. Germline CDR1 reads LNHDA; CDR2 reads SQIVND (reference sequence). The DNA of the CDR3 is TGTGCCAGTAGTGTCAGCGTAGAGGGTGGTGATGAGCAGTTCTTC. Amino acids: CASSVSVEGGDEQFF.

The V gene is TRBV9, the J gene TRBJ2-7; D possibly corresponds to TRBD2 (6 bases). The CDR3 has 17 amino acids. Per germline, CDR1 SGDLS and CDR2 YYNGEE. V was pared by 2 bases and J by 7 bases, with 25 bases between. DNA for the CDR3: TGTGCCAGCAGCGTTACCTCCGACGGGGGAGTTGGAGATGAGCAGTACTTC. Amino acid sequence: CASSVTSDGGVGDEQYF.

The V and J genes are TRBV7-2 and TRBJ2-7; D may be TRBD1 (6 bases). CDR1 is SGHTA, CDR2 FQGNSA, per germline. The CDR3 contains 14 residues. The V end lost 5 bases, the J end lost 6 bases, and 17 bases lay between the germline ends. The DNA for the CDR3 is TGTGCCAGCAGCCAAGGACAGCGAATCTCCGAGCAGTACTTC. It yields the protein CASSQGQRISEQYF.

This clone was recorded once. The chain has TRBV13 and TRBJ2-7; TRBD2 might be the D (6 bases). Germline V gene lookup returns CDR1 PRHDT and CDR2 FYEKMQ (reference sequence). The ends were cut back, 2 bases at V and 6 bases at J, with 20 bases in the middle. The CDR3 runs 16 residues. CDR3: CASSLFPGEASVEQYF. In nucleotides, the CDR3 is TGTGCCAGCAGCTTATTTCCGGGAGAGGCCTCTGTCGAGCAGTACTTC.

The V gene is TRBV5-4, the J gene TRBJ1-1; D unclear. The length of the CDR3 is 13 residues. In germline, CDR1 is SGHNT, CDR2 YYREEE (reference sequence). V lost 4 bases and J lost 3, with 10 bases in between. The CDR3 is CASSPLPDTEAFF. The CDR3 coding sequence is TGTGCCAGCAGCCCACTTCCGGACACTGAAGCTTTCTTT. Full variable domain (remainder filled in from reference TRBV5-4 and TRBJ1-1): ETGVTQSPTHLIKTRGQQVTLRCSSQSGHNTVSWYQQALGQGPQFIFQYYREEENGRGNFPPRFSGLQFPNYSSELNVNALELDDSALYLCASSPLPDTEAFFGQGTRLTVV.

This clone turned up a few times. The V call is TRBV30, the J call TRBJ1-1; D is possibly TRBD1 (6 bases). Germline CDR1 reads GTSNPN; CDR2 reads SVGIG (reference sequence). Between the trimmed V and J ends, which lost 8 bases and 6 bases, there was a span of 13 bases. The length of the CDR3 is 11 residues. The DNA for the CDR3 is TGTGCCAGCAACAGGGTTTCTGAAGCTTTCTTT. This sequence encodes CASNRVSEAFF.

DNA for the CDR3: TGTGCCAGCAGCTTAGATGGGACAGTTAGCAATCAGCCCCAGCATTTT. It yields the protein CASSLDGTVSNQPQHF. The V and J genes are TRBV11-2 and TRBJ1-5, with TRBD1 matching 7 bases. This CDR3 is built from 16 residues. Germline V gene lookup returns CDR1 SGHAT and CDR2 FQNNGV. With 0 bases clipped from V and 0 bases from J, the junction kept 2 bases outside the gene matches.

This clone was seen just once. The rearrangement links TRBV9 to TRBJ2-1; D possibly corresponds to TRBD1 (6 bases). CDR3 length equals 15 residues. Trimming pared 4 bases from V and 4 bases from J, leaving 15 bases between. Germline loops: CDR1 SGDLS, CDR2 YYNGEE. CDR3 bases: TGTGCCAGCAGCCTACAGGGCGGGCTTTACAATGAGCAGTTCTTC. Protein sequence: CASSLQGGLYNEQFF.

The CDR3 DNA sequence: TGTGCCTGGAGTGTATTTGCGGGGGGGCCGGGTACGCAGTATTTT. It specifies CAWSVFAGGPGTQYF. The chain combines TRBV30 with TRBJ2-3; 9 bases map to TRBD2. The germline V gene has CDR1 GTSNPN and CDR2 SVGIG (reference sequence). After removal of 0 bases from V and 8 bases from J, the junction contained 9 bases not matched to a gene. There are 15 residues in the CDR3. The entire variable domain, with the rest obtained from reference TRBV30 and TRBJ2-3, is as follows: SQTIHQWPATLVQPVGSPLSLECTVEGTSNPNLYWYRQAAGRGLQLLFYSVGIGQISSEVPQNLSASRPQDRQFILSSKKLLLSDSGFYLCAWSVFAGGPGTQYFGPGTRLTVL.

The CDR3 here is CSVRYRGRDTEAFF. The CDR3, as DNA: TGCAGCGTGCGGTACAGGGGGCGCGATACTGAAGCTTTCTTT. V usage is TRBV29-1 and J usage is TRBJ1-1; 9 nucleotides align to TRBD1. Looked up from germline, CDR1 is SQVTM and CDR2 is ANQGSEA. CDR3 size: 14 residues. V lost 6 bases, J lost 5 bases, and 10 bases stayed unmatched.

The chain has TRBV30 and TRBJ2-7, with a weak D call TRBD1 (5 bases). This CDR3 contains 12 residues. V was clipped by 7 bases and J by 0 bases, with 10 bases between them. Germline V gene data show CDR1 as GTSNPN and CDR2 as SVGIG (reference sequence). The CDR3 reads CASDKSSYEQYF. The CDR3, as DNA: TGTGCCTCGGACAAAAGCTCCTACGAGCAGTACTTC.

The chain employs TRBV9 and TRBJ2-3, with 10 bases matching TRBD2. The trim removed 0 bases at V and 1 base at J, leaving 5 bases unmatched. Germline CDR1 and CDR2: SGDLS and YYNGEE. The CDR3 contains 17 residues. The CDR3 here is CASSVGASGGGTDTQYF. Written as DNA, the CDR3 is TGTGCCAGCAGCGTAGGGGCTAGCGGGGGAGGCACAGATACGCAGTATTTT.

This chain links TRBV2 with TRBJ2-3, with 7 bases lining up with TRBD2. The V and J ends lost 11 bases and 2 bases, in that order; junction bases with no gene match: 13. Germline loops: CDR1 SNHLY, CDR2 FYNNEI. This CDR3 comprises 15 residues. This chain's CDR3 is CAVPWLAEFTDTQYF. The CDR3 region has the DNA TGTGCCGTCCCATGGCTAGCGGAGTTCACAGATACGCAGTATTTT.